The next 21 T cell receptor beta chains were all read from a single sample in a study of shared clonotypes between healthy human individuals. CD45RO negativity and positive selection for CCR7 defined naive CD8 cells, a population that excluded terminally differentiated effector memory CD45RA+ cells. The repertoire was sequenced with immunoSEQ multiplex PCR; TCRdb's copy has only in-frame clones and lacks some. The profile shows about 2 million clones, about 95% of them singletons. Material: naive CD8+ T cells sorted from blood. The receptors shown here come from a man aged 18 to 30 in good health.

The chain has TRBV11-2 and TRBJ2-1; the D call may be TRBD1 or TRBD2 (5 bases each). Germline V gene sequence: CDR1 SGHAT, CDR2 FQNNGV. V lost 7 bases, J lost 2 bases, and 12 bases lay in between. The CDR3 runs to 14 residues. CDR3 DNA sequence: TGTGCCAGCATATGGGGGAACCCCTACAATGAGCAGTTCTTC. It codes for CASIWGNPYNEQFF.

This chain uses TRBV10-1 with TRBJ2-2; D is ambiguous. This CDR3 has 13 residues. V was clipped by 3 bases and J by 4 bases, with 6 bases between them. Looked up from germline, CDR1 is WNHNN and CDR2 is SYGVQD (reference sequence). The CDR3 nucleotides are TGCGCCAGCAGTGACTTCAGCACCGGGGAGCTGTTTTTT. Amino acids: CASSDFSTGELFF.

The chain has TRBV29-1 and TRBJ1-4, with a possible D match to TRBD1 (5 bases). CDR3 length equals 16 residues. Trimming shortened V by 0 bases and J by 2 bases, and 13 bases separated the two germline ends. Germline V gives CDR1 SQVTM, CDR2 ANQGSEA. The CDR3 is CSVEDGAGSTNEKLFF. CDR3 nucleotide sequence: TGCAGCGTTGAAGATGGGGCAGGGTCTACTAATGAAAAACTGTTTTTT. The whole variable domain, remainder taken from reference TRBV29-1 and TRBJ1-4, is SAVISQKPSRDICQRGTSLTIQCQVDSQVTMMFWYRQQPGQSLTLIATANQGSEATYESGFVIDKFPISRPNLTFSTLTVSNMSPEDSSIYLCSVEDGAGSTNEKLFFGSGTQLSVL.

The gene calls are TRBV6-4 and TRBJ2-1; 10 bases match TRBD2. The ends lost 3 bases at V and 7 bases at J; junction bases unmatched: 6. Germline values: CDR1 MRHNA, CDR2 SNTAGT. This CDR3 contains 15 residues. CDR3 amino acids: CASSDLGLAPNEQFF. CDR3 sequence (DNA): TGTGCCAGCAGTGATTTGGGACTAGCGCCTAATGAGCAGTTCTTC.

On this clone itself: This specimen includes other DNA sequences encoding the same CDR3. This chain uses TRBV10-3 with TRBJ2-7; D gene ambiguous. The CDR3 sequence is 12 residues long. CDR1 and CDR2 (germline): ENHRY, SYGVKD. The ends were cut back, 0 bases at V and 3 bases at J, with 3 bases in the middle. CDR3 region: CAISESIYEQYF. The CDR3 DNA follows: TGTGCCATCAGTGAGTCTATCTACGAGCAGTACTTC.

For the CDR3, the DNA is TGTGCCAGCAGCGTAGAACCCTCAGGGCGGACTGAAGCTTTCTTT. This sequence encodes CASSVEPSGRTEAFF. The chain combines TRBV9 with TRBJ1-1; a possible D gene is TRBD1 (5 bases). Trimming removed 0 bases from V and 5 bases from J, with 14 bases in between. The CDR3 has 15 amino acids. The germline gives CDR1 SGDLS, CDR2 YYNGEE.

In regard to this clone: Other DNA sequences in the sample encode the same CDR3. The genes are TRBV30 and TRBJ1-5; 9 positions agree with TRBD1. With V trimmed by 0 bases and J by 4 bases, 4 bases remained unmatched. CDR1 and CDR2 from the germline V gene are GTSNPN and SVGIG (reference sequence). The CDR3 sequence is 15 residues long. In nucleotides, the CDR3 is TGTGCCTGGAGTGTACCGGGACAGGGAAATCAGCCCCAGCATTTT. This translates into CAWSVPGQGNQPQHF.

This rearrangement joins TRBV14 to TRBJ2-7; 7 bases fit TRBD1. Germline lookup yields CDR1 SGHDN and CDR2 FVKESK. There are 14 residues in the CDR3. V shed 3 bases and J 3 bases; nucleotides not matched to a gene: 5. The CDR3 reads CASSHPDRNYEQYF. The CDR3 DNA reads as TGTGCCAGCAGCCACCCGGACAGGAACTACGAGCAGTACTTC.

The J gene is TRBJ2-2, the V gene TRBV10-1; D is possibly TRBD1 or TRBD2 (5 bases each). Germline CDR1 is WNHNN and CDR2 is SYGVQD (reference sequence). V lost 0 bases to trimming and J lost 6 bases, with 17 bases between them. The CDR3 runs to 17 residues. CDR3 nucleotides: TGCGCCAGCAGTGAGTCAGGGACGCCTCTTCAGGCCGGGGAGCTGTTTTTT. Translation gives CASSESGTPLQAGELFF.

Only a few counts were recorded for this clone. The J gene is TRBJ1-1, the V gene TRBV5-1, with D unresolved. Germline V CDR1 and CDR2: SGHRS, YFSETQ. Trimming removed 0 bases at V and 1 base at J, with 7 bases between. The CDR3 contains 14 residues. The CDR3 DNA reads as TGCGCCAGCAGCTTGGCCTCGGGGAACACTGAAGCTTTCTTT. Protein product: CASSLASGNTEAFF.

The CDR3: CSVDYQGMGYGYTF. The CDR3 DNA is TGCAGCGTTGATTATCAGGGGATGGGCTATGGCTACACCTTC. The chain employs TRBV29-1 and TRBJ1-2, with TRBD1 as a possible D gene (6 bases). The CDR3 length is 14 residues. V shed 3 bases and J shed 4 bases, with 15 bases lying between them. Germline assignment: CDR1 SQVTM and CDR2 ANQGSEA.

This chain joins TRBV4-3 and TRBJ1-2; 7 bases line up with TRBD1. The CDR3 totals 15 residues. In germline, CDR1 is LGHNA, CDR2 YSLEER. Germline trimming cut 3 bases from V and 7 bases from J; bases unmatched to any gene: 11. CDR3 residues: CASSHPGQQAGGYTF. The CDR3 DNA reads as TGCGCCAGCAGCCACCCGGGACAGCAGGCTGGTGGCTACACCTTC.

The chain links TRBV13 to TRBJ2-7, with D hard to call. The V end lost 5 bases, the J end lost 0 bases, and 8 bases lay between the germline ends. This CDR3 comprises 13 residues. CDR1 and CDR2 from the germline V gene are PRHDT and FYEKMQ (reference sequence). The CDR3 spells CASSAPSSYEQYF. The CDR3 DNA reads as TGTGCCAGCAGCGCCCCCAGCTCCTACGAGCAGTACTTC.

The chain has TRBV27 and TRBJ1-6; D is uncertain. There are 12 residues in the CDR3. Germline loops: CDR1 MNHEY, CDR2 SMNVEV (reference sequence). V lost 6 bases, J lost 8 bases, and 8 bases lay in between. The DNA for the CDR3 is TGTGCCAGCAGGGTACGGGATTCACCCCTCCACTTT. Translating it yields CASRVRDSPLHF.

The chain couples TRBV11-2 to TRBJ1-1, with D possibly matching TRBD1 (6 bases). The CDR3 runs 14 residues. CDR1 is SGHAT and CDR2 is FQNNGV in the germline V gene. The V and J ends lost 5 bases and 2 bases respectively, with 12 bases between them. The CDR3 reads CASSQEGGNTEAFF. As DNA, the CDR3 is TGTGCCAGCAGCCAGGAGGGGGGAAACACTGAAGCTTTCTTT.

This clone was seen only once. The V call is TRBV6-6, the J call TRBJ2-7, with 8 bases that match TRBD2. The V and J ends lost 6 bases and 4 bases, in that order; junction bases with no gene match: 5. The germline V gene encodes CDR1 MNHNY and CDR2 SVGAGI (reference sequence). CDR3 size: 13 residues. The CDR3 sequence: CASSSGGLYEQYF. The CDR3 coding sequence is TGTGCCAGCAGCTCGGGAGGGTTATACGAGCAGTACTTC.

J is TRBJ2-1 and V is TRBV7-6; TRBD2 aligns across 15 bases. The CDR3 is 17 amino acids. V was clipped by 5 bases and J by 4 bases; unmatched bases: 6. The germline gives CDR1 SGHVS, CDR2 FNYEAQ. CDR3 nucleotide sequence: TGTGCCAGCAGCCTGGGACTAGCGGGAGGCATGTACAATGAGCAGTTCTTC. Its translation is CASSLGLAGGMYNEQFF.

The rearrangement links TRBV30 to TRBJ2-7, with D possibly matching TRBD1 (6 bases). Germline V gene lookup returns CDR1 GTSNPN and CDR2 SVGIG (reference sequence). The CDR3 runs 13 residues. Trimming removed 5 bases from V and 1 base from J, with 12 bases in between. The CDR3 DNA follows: TGTGCCTGGGCACAGGGAAATTCCTACGAGCAGTACTTC. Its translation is CAWAQGNSYEQYF.

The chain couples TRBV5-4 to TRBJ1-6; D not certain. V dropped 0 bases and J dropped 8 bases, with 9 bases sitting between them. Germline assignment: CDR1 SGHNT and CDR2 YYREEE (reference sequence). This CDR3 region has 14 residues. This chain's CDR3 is CASSLGPGHSPLHF. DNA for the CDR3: TGTGCCAGCAGCTTGGGGCCGGGCCATTCACCCCTCCACTTT.

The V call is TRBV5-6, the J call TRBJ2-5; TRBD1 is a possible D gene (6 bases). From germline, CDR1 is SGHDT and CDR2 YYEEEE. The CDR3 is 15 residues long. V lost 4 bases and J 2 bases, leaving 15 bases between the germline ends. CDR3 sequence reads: CASSPFDRMQETQYF. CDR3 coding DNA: TGTGCCAGCAGCCCCTTCGACAGGATGCAAGAGACCCAGTACTTC. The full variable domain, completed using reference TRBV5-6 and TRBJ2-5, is DAGVTQSPTHLIKTRGQQVTLRCSPKSGHDTVSWYQQALGQGPQFIFQYYEEEERQRGNFPDRFSGHQFPNYSSELNVNALLLGDSALYLCASSPFDRMQETQYFGPGTRLLVL.

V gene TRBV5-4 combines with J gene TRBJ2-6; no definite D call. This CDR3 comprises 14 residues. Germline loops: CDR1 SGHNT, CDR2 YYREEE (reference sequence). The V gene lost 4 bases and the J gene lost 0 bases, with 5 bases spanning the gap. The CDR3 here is CASSDLSGANVLTF. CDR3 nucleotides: TGTGCCAGCAGCGACCTCTCTGGGGCCAACGTCCTGACTTTC.